The sequence of this TCR beta chain was determined in a study of early T cells in non-severe SARS-CoV-2 infection. Via MiXCR, TCRdb re-called the 5' RACE reads, giving one row per CDR3 protein. The table shows roughly 70,000 distinct CDR3 sequences, with over 20% occurring only once. The CDR3 extends over 13 amino acids. Germline CDR1 and CDR2: SGHVS and FNYEAQ. V shed 3 bases and J 5 bases; nucleotides not matched to a gene: 2. This clonotype was seen many times. The sequenced sample was whole blood, obtained at baseline. The clonotype comes from an adult who was a healthcare worker with PCR-confirmed SARS-CoV-2 infection or an uninfected control (not recorded which). The genes are TRBV7-6 and TRBJ2-5; 8 bases match TRBD1. This CDR3 is CASSLDREETQYF. DNA of the CDR3: TGTGCCAGCAGCTTGGACAGGGAGGAGACCCAGTACTTC.